This entry lists 24 T cell receptor beta chains sequenced from one sample in a study of beta chain features in type 1 diabetes. Study findings and constraints: Shortening of TCRB CDR3s, moderate but significant, appeared in all four CD4+ subsets of Type 1 diabetes patients.

Isolated RNA was reverse transcribed in full, so expressed TCRB transcripts were sequenced. Data came from immunoSEQ multiplex PCR; TCRdb stores just in-frame clones and leaves some out. The sample carries roughly 700,000 clones, around an eighth recorded once. Their recognized antigens are unknown. Sequencing input: naive CD4+ T cells from blood. The receptors shown here come from a young man with type 1 diabetes.

As regards this clone: Within the sample, other DNA sequences also encode this same CDR3. V is TRBV7-9 and J is TRBJ1-1; no clear D gene. The CDR3 consists of 13 residues. V was trimmed by 3 bases and J by 1 base, leaving 6 bases between them. In germline, CDR1 is SEHNR, CDR2 FQNEAQ (reference sequence). The CDR3 DNA sequence: TGTGCCAGCAGCTTGGATTCGAACACTGAAGCTTTCTTT. This sequence encodes CASSLDSNTEAFF.

Concerning this clone: Other nucleotide sequences in the sample specify the same CDR3. The chain carries TRBV30 and TRBJ1-1, with D unclear. The germline V gene encodes CDR1 GTSNPN and CDR2 SVGIG (reference sequence). The CDR3 has 12 residues. Trimming took 2 bases from V and 0 from J, leaving 4 bases between them. Written as DNA, the CDR3 is TGTGCCTGGAGTCAGGTGAACACTGAAGCTTTCTTT. This codes for CAWSQVNTEAFF.

The V call is TRBV6-5, the J call TRBJ1-1; D possibly corresponds to TRBD1 (5 bases). This CDR3 contains 15 residues. Germline CDR1 is MNHEY and CDR2 is SVGAGI. V lost 0 bases, J lost 1 base, and 9 bases lay in between. The CDR3 sequence: CASSYSTAKNTEAFF. CDR3 nucleotides: TGTGCCAGCAGTTACTCGACAGCCAAGAACACTGAAGCTTTCTTT.

The gene calls are TRBV19 and TRBJ1-2; weak D call: TRBD1 (5 bases). CDR3 length: 16 amino acids. V lost 3 bases and J lost 6, with 20 bases in between. CDR1 is LNHDA, CDR2 SQIVND, per germline (reference sequence). The CDR3 loop reads CASSIPAGPNKDGYTF. The CDR3 bases are TGTGCCAGTAGTATCCCGGCAGGGCCTAACAAAGATGGCTACACCTTC.

This clone has just a few counts. The chain carries TRBV7-9 and TRBJ1-6; the D gene is possibly TRBD1 (5 bases). Per the germline V gene, CDR1 is SEHNR and CDR2 is FQNEAQ (reference sequence). Trimming took off 4 bases at V and 7 bases at J, with 11 bases between the two ends. CDR3 length: 14 residues. The CDR3 reads CASSSLRGNSPLHF. The CDR3 DNA reads TGTGCCAGCAGCTCTCTGCGGGGCAATTCACCCCTCCACTTT.

The CDR3 spells CASSQSRGENTDTQYF. DNA for the CDR3: TGCGCCAGCAGTCAATCAAGGGGGGAGAACACAGATACGCAGTATTTT. The chain links TRBV23-1 to TRBJ2-3, with D possibly called TRBD1 or TRBD2 (6 bases each). TRBV23-1 qualifies as an ORF whose function is uncertain. The CDR3 is 16 amino acids. V gave up 0 bases and J gave up 2 bases, with 12 bases separating them.

The V call is TRBV28, the J call TRBJ1-2; the match to TRBD1 covers 7 bases. The CDR3 consists of 13 residues. Germline lookup yields CDR1 MDHEN and CDR2 SYDVKM. Trimming cost V 4 bases and J 3 bases; bases outside gene matches: 2. The CDR3 coding sequence is TGTGCCAGCAGTTCGGGACAGCACTATGGCTACACCTTC. Translation: CASSSGQHYGYTF.

The chain employs TRBV30 and TRBJ2-3; 8 bases line up with TRBD2. V was pared by 5 bases and J by 0 bases, with 1 base of the junction left unmatched. CDR1 and CDR2 (germline): GTSNPN, SVGIG (reference sequence). The CDR3 spans 13 residues. CDR3 nucleotide sequence: TGTGCCTGGGAGCGGGGGAGCACAGATACGCAGTATTTT. Amino acid sequence: CAWERGSTDTQYF.

The gene calls are TRBV5-1 and TRBJ2-3; a weak D match, TRBD1 (5 bases). V was cut by 4 bases and J by 2 bases, with 14 bases left in between. This CDR3 has 15 residues. CDR1 and CDR2 (germline): SGHRS, YFSETQ. The CDR3 sequence is CASSPQGSPTDTQYF. CDR3 bases: TGCGCCAGCAGCCCTCAGGGTTCCCCCACAGATACGCAGTATTTT.

This clone was observed a handful of times. J is TRBJ2-3 and V is TRBV21-1; the D call of TRBD1 is as the table states it, not checked on the DNA. TRBV21-1 is listed as a pseudogene. This CDR3 contains 14 residues. CDR3 sequence: CASSRNTSTDTQYF. The CDR3 nucleotides are TGTGCCAGCAGCAGAAACACCAGCACAGATACGCAGTATTTT.

This clone came up a few times. This chain uses TRBV25-1 with TRBJ2-1; no firm D call. Germline lookup yields CDR1 MGHDK and CDR2 SYGVNS. The V end was cut by 3 bases, the J end by 6 bases, with 9 bases between. This CDR3 contains 13 residues. The CDR3 bases are TGTGCCAGCAGTGATAGGGTTGGCAATGAGCAGTTCTTC. This codes for CASSDRVGNEQFF.

The chain links TRBV6-5 to TRBJ1-3; D uncertain. The CDR3 runs 13 residues. Germline-derived CDR1 and CDR2 are MNHEY and SVGAGI. Between the trimmed V and J ends, which lost 0 bases and 3 bases, there was a span of 3 bases. The CDR3 spells CASSYSNGNTIYF. Here the CDR3 DNA reads TGTGCCAGCAGTTACTCGAATGGAAACACCATATATTTT.

There are a few counts of this clone. The gene calls are TRBV4-2 and TRBJ1-1; 7 bases line up with TRBD1. CDR3 length equals 17 residues. Germline V gives CDR1 LGHNA, CDR2 YNFKEQ. The V gene end was trimmed by 0 bases and the J gene end by 4 bases; junction bases not matched to a gene: 11. This chain's CDR3 is CASSQDKGRGVITEAFF. DNA for the CDR3: TGTGCCAGCAGCCAAGATAAGGGCAGGGGGGTAATCACTGAAGCTTTCTTT.

The chain links TRBV14 to TRBJ2-6; D is ambiguous. Trimming shortened V by 5 bases and J by 2 bases, and 13 bases separated the two germline ends. The CDR3 length is 16 residues. Germline loops: CDR1 SGHDN, CDR2 FVKESK. CDR3 sequence reads: CASSTHRVPGANVLTF. Here the CDR3 DNA reads TGTGCCAGCAGCACACACCGGGTTCCTGGGGCCAACGTCCTGACTTTC.

This clone was observed a few times. The chain combines TRBV7-2 with TRBJ1-6; no reliable D call. The CDR3 totals 14 residues. The germline V gene has CDR1 SGHTA and CDR2 FQGNSA. The V end lost 5 bases, the J end lost 8 bases, and 13 bases lay between the germline ends. For the CDR3, the DNA is TGTGCCAGCAGCCTAGGGATTTCGCATTCACCCCTCCACTTT. Translating gives CASSLGISHSPLHF.

Turning to this clone: Other DNA sequences in this sample translate to the same CDR3. The chain's CDR3 is CASSYSPGNTEAFF. The DNA for the CDR3 is TGTGCCAGCAGTTACTCACCAGGGAACACTGAAGCTTTCTTT. The rearrangement links TRBV6-6 to TRBJ1-1; D gene ambiguous. Between the trimmed V and J ends, which lost 0 bases and 1 base, there was a span of 6 bases. The CDR3 runs to 14 residues. Germline CDR1 and CDR2: MNHNY and SVGAGI (reference sequence).

V is TRBV5-1 and J is TRBJ2-3; TRBD1 is a possible D gene (6 bases). CDR3 length: 14 residues. Germline values: CDR1 SGHRS, CDR2 YFSETQ. Trimming stripped 0 bases from V and 4 bases from J, with 9 bases between. The DNA of the CDR3 is TGCGCCAGCAGCTTGGGACAGGCGGCAGATACGCAGTATTTT. This sequence encodes CASSLGQAADTQYF.

CDR3 sequence: CAGATLASTDTQYF. CDR3 DNA: TGTGCAGGGGCGACGCTCGCTAGCACAGATACGCAGTATTTT. The chain has TRBV7-9 and TRBJ2-3, with D possibly being TRBD1 (5 bases). Germline values: CDR1 SEHNR, CDR2 FQNEAQ (reference sequence). The CDR3 is 14 amino acids.

V gene TRBV18 combines with J gene TRBJ2-1, with 7 bases aligning to TRBD1. V gave up 6 bases and J gave up 4 bases; unmatched junction bases: 12. Germline V gene lookup returns CDR1 KGHSH and CDR2 LQKENI. This CDR3 is built from 16 residues. The CDR3 bases are TGTGCCAGCTCCGTTACCGAGGGGACAGATTACAATGAGCAGTTCTTC. This sequence encodes CASSVTEGTDYNEQFF.

This clone occurred a few times. The chain is built from TRBV27 and TRBJ2-2; either TRBD1 or TRBD2 may supply D (6 bases each). Germline V gene sequence: CDR1 MNHEY, CDR2 SMNVEV (reference sequence). V lost 1 base to trimming and J lost 8 bases, with 8 bases between them. The CDR3 covers 13 residues. As DNA, the CDR3 is TGTGCCAGCAGTTTATGGGGGGCTGGGGAGCTGTTTTTT. Protein sequence: CASSLWGAGELFF.

The table lists this clone with a few counts. This sequence joins TRBV7-2 and TRBJ2-5; D is unclear. Germline assignment: CDR1 SGHTA and CDR2 FQGNSA. The CDR3 is made up of 11 amino acids. V was clipped by 5 bases and J by 0 bases, with 1 base between them. CDR3 sequence reads: CASSNQETQYF. The CDR3, as DNA: TGTGCCAGCAGCAACCAAGAGACCCAGTACTTC.

This chain links TRBV29-1 with TRBJ2-7, with D tentatively TRBD1 or TRBD2 (5 bases each). Germline loops: CDR1 SQVTM, CDR2 ANQGSEA. The CDR3 has 12 amino acids. Between the trimmed V and J ends, which lost 5 bases and 1 base, there was a span of 9 bases. The CDR3 DNA follows: TGCAGCGTTTCCGGGGCGTCCTACGAGCAGTACTTC. It encodes CSVSGASYEQYF.

The V and J genes are TRBV7-9 and TRBJ2-6; D is undetermined. CDR3 size: 16 residues. Trimming stripped 1 base from V and 1 base from J, with 8 bases between. Germline V gives CDR1 SEHNR, CDR2 FQNEAQ (reference sequence). The CDR3, as DNA: TGTGCCAGCAGCTTAGGAAGCGATTCTGGGGCCAACGTCCTGACTTTC. Residues: CASSLGSDSGANVLTF.

J is TRBJ2-7 and V is TRBV7-3; D is possibly TRBD1 (6 bases). CDR3 length equals 13 residues. Trimming stripped 4 bases from V and 2 bases from J, with 9 bases between. From germline, CDR1 is SGHTA and CDR2 FQGTGA. The CDR3 here is CASSSGQPYEQYF. The CDR3 DNA sequence: TGTGCCAGCAGCTCCGGACAGCCCTACGAGCAGTACTTC. Looking up the rest from reference TRBV7-3 and TRBJ2-7 gives the full variable domain: GAGVSQTPSNKVTEKGKYVELRCDPISGHTALYWYRQSLGQGPEFLIYFQGTGAADDSGLPNDRFFAVRPEGSVSTLKIQRTERGDSAVYLCASSSGQPYEQYFGPGTRLTVT.